This TCR beta chain was identified in a study of STAT5B mutations in CD4+ large granular lymphocyte leukemia. Overall study: Among healthy donors, a particular HLA allele went with more CDR3 'QG' motifs.

Sequencing was at survey level. Per the original data handling: A productive frequency of 2.59 x 10-5 was the lowest detectable. Method: immunoSEQ multiplex PCR; TCRdb's copy keeps in-frame clones and lacks some. Clone size and the V and J calls come from that table; the DNA yielded D and trimming. The sample includes about 33,000 clones, approximately 81% of them seen just once. This CDR3 comprises 14 residues. The J segment lost 5 bases and the V segment lost 5 bases, leaving 6 bases of the junction unmatched. Germline lookup yields CDR1 SEHNR and CDR2 FQNEAQ (reference sequence). V gene TRBV7-9 combines with J gene TRBJ2-7; TRBD2 matches 10 bases. The TCR sequence derives from a human donor in good health. The specimen was CD4+ T cells from blood buffy coats. In DNA form, the CDR3 reads TGTGCCAGCAGCCTACTAGCGGGGTTCGACGAGCAGTACTTC. It specifies CASSLLAGFDEQYF.